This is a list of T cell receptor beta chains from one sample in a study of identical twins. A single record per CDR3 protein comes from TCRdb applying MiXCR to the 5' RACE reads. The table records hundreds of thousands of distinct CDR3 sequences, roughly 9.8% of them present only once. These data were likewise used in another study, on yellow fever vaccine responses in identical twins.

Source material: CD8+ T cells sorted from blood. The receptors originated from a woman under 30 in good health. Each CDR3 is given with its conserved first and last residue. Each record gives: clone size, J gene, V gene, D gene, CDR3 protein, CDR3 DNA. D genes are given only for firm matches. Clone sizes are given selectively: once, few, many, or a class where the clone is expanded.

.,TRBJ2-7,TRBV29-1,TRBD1,CSVPGTGDYEQYF,TGCAGCGTCCCCGGGACAGGGGACTACGAGCAGTACTTC
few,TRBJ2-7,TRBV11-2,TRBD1,CASIRDRPYEQYF,TGTGCCAGCATCAGGGACAGACCCTACGAGCAGTACTTC
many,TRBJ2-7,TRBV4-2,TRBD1,CASSQGTGFYEQYF,TGTGCCAGCAGCCAAGGGACAGGGTTCTACGAGCAGTACTTC
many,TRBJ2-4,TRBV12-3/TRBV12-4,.,CASRQVAKNIQYF,TGTGCCAGCAGGCAGGTAGCCAAAAACATTCAGTACTTC
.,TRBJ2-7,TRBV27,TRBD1,CASSLTWTGGAREQYF,TGTGCCAGCAGTTTAACTTGGACAGGGGGCGCGAGGGAGCAGTACTTC
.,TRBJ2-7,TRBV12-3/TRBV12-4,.,CASSLSGERWSEALSGQYF,TGTGCCAGCAGTTTGTCAGGGGAGAGGTGGTCGGAAGCCCTTAGTGGGCAGTACTTC
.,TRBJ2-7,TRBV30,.,CAWWTVSSLEQYF,TGTGCCTGGTGGACAGTTTCTTCTCTCGAGCAGTACTTC
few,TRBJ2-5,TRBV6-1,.,CASVTLAGGGETQYF,TGTGCCAGCGTCACCCTGGCGGGCGGAGGAGAGACCCAGTACTTC
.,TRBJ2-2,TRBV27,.,CASSFVRGGTGELFF,TGTGCCAGCAGTTTTGTCAGGGGGGGAACCGGGGAGCTGTTTTTT
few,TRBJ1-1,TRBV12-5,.,CASGLTLKGSMNTEAFF,TGTGCTAGTGGTTTAACCCTTAAGGGCTCGATGAACACTGAAGCTTTCTTT
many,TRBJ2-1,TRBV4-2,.,CASSQDRADEQFF,TGTGCCAGCAGCCAAGACAGGGCCGATGAGCAGTTCTTC
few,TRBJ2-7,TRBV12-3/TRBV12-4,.,CASSYGGLSEQYF,TGTGCCAGCAGTTACGGGGGGCTCAGCGAGCAGTACTTC
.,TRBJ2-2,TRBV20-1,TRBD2,CSARVPQGLAVQAGELFF,TGCAGTGCTAGAGTCCCCCAGGGACTAGCGGTCCAGGCCGGGGAGCTGTTTTTT
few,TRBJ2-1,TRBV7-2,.,CASSLVWGGEQFF,TGTGCCAGCAGCTTAGTTTGGGGTGGTGAGCAGTTCTTC
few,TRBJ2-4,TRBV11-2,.,CASSFRQADNIQYF,TGTGCCAGCAGCTTCCGACAGGCCGACAACATTCAGTACTTC
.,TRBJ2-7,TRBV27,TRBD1,CASSLSRDRLDEQYF,TGTGCCAGCAGTTTATCAAGGGACAGGTTGGACGAGCAGTACTTC
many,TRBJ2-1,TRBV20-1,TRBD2,CSAIVLASGSYSYNEQFF,TGCAGTGCTATTGTTTTGGCTAGCGGGTCCTACTCCTACAATGAGCAGTTCTTC
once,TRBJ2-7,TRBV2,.,CASSGQTSYEQYF,TGTGCCAGCAGTGGGCAAACATCCTACGAGCAGTACTTC
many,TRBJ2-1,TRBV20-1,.,CSARDLRTSLTYNEQFF,TGCAGTGCTAGAGATCTTAGAACTAGCTTAACCTACAATGAGCAGTTCTTC
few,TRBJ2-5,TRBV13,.,CASSSGTMAFETQYF,TGTGCCAGCAGCTCTGGGACAATGGCCTTTGAGACCCAGTACTTC
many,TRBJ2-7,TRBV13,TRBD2,CASSLGGGISYEQYF,TGTGCCAGCAGCCTCGGGGGGGGGATCTCCTACGAGCAGTACTTC
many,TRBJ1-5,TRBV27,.,CASSLGGSNQPQHF,TGTGCCAGCAGTTTGGGGGGGAGCAATCAGCCCCAGCATTTT
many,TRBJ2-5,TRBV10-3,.,CAISESGSMETQYF,TGTGCCATCAGTGAGTCGGGTAGTATGGAGACCCAGTACTTC
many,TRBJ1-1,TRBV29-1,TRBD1,CSVDRDRESEVIQAFF,TGCAGCGTTGATCGGGACAGGGAGTCGGAGGTGATTCAAGCTTTCTTT
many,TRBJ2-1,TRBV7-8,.,CASSSPGNNEQFF,TGTGCCAGCAGCTCCCCGGGCAACAATGAGCAGTTCTTC
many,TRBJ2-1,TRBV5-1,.,CASSWPPIDQNSYNEQFF,TGCGCCAGCAGCTGGCCACCGATTGATCAGAACTCCTACAATGAGCAGTTCTTC
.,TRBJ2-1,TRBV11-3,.,CASSTRRVSYNEQFF,TGTGCCAGCAGCACAAGACGGGTCTCCTACAATGAGCAGTTCTTC